This T cell receptor beta chain is drawn from a study of sequential checkpoint blockade in melanoma. As for the study in general: Arm A got nivolumab then ipilimumab; arm B the reverse, 1:1. Both treatment sequences were followed by maintenance nivolumab.

Some clones are missing from TCRdb's copy, which holds only in-frame ones; the method was immunoSEQ multiplex PCR. The data hold some 17,000 clones, with roughly 80% observed a single time. Treatment described: randomized to nivolumab then ipilimumab (arm A) or the reverse (arm B). None of the patients previously received DNA-damaging chemotherapy. Live CD3+CD8+ CD19− CD56− cells were sorted from PBMCs. Germline V gene data show CDR1 as SGHKS and CDR2 as YYEKEE (reference sequence). The CDR3 extends over 12 amino acids. Trimming cost V 4 bases and J 9 bases, with 13 bases left between them. The clonotype originates from a human donor with melanoma. The sample here was CD8+ T cells sorted from blood (inferred from file names), taken from a patient given nivolumab and ipilimumab in sequence. V is TRBV5-5 and J is TRBJ1-2; D uncertain. CDR3 region: CASSPPERCYTF. In DNA, the CDR3 is TGTGCCAGCAGCCCCCCCGAGAGGTGCTACACCTTC.